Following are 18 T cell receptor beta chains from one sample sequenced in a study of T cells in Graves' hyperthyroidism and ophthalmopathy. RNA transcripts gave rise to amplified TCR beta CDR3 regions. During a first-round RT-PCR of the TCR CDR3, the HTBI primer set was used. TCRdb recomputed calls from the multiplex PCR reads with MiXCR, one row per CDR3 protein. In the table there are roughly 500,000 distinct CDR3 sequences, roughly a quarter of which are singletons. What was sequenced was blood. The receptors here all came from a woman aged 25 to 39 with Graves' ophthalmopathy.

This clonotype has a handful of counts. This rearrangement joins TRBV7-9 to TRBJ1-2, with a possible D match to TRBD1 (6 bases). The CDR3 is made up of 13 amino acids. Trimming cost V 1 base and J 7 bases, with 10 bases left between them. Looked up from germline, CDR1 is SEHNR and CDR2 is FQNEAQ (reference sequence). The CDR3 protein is CASSLGRQAGYTF. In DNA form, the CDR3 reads TGTGCCAGCAGCTTAGGGAGACAGGCTGGCTACACCTTC.

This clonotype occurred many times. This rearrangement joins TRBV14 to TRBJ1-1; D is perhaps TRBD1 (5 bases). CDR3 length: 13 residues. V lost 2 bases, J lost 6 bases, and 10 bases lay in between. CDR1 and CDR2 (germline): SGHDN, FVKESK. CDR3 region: CASSQLGAPEAFF. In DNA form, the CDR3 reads TGTGCCAGCAGCCAATTAGGGGCCCCTGAAGCTTTCTTT.

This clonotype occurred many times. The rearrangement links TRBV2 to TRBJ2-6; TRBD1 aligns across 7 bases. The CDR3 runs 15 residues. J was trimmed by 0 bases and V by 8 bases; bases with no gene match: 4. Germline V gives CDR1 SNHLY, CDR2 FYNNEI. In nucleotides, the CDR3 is TGTGCCAGCGGAACAGGGGTCTCTGGGGCCAACGTCCTGACTTTC. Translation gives CASGTGVSGANVLTF.

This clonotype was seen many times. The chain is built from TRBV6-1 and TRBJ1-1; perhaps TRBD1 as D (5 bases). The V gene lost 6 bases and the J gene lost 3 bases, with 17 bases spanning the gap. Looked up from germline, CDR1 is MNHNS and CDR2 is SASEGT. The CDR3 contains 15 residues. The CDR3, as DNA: TGTGCCAGCAGCGTTACACCGGGACGGTACACTGAAGCTTTCTTT. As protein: CASSVTPGRYTEAFF.

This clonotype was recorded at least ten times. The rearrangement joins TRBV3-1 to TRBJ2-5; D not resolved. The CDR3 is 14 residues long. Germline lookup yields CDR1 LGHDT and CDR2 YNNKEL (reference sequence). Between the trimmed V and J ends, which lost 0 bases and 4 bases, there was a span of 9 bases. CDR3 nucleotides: TGTGCCAGCAGCCAAGACCTCAGTGGAGAGACCCAGTACTTC. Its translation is CASSQDLSGETQYF.

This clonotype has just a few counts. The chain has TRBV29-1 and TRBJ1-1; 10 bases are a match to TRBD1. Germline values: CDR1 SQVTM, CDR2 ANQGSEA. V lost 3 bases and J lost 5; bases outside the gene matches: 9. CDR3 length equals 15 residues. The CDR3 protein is CSVDNRQGAQTEAFF. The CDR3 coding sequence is TGCAGCGTTGACAACCGACAGGGGGCGCAGACTGAAGCTTTCTTT.

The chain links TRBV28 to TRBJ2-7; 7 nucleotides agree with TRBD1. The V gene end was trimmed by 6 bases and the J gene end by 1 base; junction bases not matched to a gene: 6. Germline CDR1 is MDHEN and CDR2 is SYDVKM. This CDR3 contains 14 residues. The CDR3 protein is CASRGQTSSYEQYF. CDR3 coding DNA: TGTGCCAGCAGGGGACAGACCAGTTCCTACGAGCAGTACTTC.

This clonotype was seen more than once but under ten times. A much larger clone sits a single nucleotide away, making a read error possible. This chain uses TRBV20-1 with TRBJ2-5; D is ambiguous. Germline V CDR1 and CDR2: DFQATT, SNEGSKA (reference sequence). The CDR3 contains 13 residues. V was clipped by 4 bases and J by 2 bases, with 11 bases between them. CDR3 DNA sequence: TGCAGTGCTATCAAGGGCAGGCAAGAGACCCAGTACTTC. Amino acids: CSAIKGRQETQYF.

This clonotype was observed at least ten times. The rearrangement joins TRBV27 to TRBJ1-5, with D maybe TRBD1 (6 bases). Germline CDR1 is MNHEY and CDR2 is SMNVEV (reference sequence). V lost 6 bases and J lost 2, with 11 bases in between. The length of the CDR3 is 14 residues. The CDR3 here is CASREGVGNQPQHF. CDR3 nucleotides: TGTGCCAGCAGGGAGGGGGTTGGCAATCAGCCCCAGCATTTT.

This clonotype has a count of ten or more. Written as DNA, the CDR3 is TGCAGTGCTAGTAGTTGGGACAGCTATGGCTACACCTTC. Amino acid sequence: CSASSWDSYGYTF. The genes are TRBV20-1 and TRBJ1-2; 7 bases agree with TRBD1. Germline V CDR1 and CDR2: DFQATT, SNEGSKA (reference sequence). With V trimmed by 3 bases and J by 4 bases, 5 bases remained unmatched. The CDR3 extends over 13 amino acids.

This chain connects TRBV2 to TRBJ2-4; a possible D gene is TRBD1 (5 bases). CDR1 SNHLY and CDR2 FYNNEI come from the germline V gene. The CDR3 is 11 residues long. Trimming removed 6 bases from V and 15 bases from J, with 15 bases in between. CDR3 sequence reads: CASRDSQGSYF. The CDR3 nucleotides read TGTGCCAGCAGAGATTCCCAGGGTTCGTACTTC. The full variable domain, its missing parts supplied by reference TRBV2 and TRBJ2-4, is EPEVTQTPSHQVTQMGQEVILRCVPISNHLYFYWYRQILGQKVEFLVSFYNNEISEKSEIFDDQFSVERPDGSNFTLKIRSTKLEDSAMYFCASRDSQGSYFGAGTRLSVL.

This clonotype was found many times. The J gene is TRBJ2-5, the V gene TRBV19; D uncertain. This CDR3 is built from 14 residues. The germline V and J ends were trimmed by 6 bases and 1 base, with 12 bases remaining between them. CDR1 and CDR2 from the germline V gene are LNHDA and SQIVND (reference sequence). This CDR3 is CASRKHGTQETQYF. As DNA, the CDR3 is TGTGCCAGTAGGAAACACGGAACCCAAGAGACCCAGTACTTC.

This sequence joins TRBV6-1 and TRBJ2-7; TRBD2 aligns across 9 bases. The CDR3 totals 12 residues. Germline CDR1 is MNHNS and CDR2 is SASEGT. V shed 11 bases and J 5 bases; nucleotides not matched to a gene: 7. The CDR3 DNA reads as TGTGCCGCGGGCGGGGGGGCCGACGAGCAGTACTTC. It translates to CAAGGGADEQYF.

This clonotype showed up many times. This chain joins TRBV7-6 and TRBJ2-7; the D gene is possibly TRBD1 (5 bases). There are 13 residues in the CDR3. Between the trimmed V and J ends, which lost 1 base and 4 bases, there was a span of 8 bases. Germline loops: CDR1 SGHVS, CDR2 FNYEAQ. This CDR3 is CASSLGTLYEQYF. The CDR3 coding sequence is TGTGCCAGCAGCTTAGGGACACTTTACGAGCAGTACTTC.

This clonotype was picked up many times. The CDR3 sequence: CSAAYDRGHGYTF. Written as DNA, the CDR3 is TGCAGTGCAGCTTACGACAGGGGCCATGGCTACACCTTC. The chain combines TRBV20-1 with TRBJ1-2; 8 bases align to TRBD1. The CDR3 is 13 amino acids. Germline CDR1 reads DFQATT; CDR2 reads SNEGSKA (reference sequence). V dropped 6 bases and J dropped 6; count of bases not matched to a gene: 9.

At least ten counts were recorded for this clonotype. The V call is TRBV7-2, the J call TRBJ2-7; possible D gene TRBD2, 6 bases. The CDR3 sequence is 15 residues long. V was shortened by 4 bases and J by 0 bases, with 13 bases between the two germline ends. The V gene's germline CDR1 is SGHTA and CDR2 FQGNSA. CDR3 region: CASSSASADSYEQYF. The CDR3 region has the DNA TGTGCCAGCAGCTCCGCTAGCGCCGACTCCTACGAGCAGTACTTC. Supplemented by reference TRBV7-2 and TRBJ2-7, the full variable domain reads GAGVSQSPSNKVTEKGKDVELRCDPISGHTALYWYRQSLGQGLEFLIYFQGNSAPDKSGLPSDRFSAERTGGSVSTLTIQRTQQEDSAVYLCASSSASADSYEQYFGPGTRLTVT.

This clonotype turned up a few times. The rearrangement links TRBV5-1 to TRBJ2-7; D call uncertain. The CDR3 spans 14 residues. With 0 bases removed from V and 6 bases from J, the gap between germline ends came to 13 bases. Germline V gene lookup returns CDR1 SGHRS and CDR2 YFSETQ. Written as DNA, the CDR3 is TGCGCCAGCAGCTTGGCATTGGGATCCGGCGAGCAGTACTTC. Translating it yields CASSLALGSGEQYF.

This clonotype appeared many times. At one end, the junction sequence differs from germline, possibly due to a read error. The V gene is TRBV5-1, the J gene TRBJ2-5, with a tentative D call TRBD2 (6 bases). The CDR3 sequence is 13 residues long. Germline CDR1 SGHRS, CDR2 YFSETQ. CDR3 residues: CASSLAGSETQYF. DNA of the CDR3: TGTGCCAGCAGTTTGGCGGGGTCAGAGACCCAGTACTTC.